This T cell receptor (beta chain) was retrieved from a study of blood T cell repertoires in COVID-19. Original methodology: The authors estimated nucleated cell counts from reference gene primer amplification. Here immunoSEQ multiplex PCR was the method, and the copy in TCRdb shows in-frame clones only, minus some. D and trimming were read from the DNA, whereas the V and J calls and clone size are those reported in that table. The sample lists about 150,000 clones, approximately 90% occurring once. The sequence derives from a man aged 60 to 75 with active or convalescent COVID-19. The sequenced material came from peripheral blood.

The CDR3 reads CASSQTRGDGYTF. In DNA, the CDR3 is TGTGCCAGCAGCCAGACTCGGGGGGATGGCTACACCTTC. The chain couples TRBV28 to TRBJ1-2; tentatively, D is TRBD1 (5 bases). There are 13 residues in the CDR3. Trimming removed 6 bases at V and 6 bases at J, with 14 bases between. Germline CDR1 is MDHEN and CDR2 is SYDVKM.